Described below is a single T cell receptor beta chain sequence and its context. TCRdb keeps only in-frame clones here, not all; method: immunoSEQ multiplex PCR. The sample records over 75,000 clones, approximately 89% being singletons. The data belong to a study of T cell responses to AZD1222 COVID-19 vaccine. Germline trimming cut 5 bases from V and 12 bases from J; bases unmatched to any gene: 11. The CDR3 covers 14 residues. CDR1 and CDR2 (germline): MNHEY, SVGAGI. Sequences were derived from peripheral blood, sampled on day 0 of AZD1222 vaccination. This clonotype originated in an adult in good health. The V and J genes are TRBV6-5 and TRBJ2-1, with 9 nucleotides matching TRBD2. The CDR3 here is CASSPGTSRGWQFF. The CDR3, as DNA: TGTGCCAGCAGTCCCGGGACTAGCAGAGGGTGGCAGTTCTTC.